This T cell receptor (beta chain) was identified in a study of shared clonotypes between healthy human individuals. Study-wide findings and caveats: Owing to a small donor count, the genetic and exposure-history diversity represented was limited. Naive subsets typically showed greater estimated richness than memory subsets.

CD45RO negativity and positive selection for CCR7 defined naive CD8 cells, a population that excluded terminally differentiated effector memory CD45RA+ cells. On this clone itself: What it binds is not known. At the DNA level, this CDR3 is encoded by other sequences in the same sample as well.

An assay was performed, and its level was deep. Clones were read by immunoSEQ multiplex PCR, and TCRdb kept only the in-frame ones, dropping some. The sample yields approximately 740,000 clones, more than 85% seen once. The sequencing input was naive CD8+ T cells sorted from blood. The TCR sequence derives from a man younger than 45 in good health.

CDR3 coding DNA: TGCAGCGTCCCAGCGGGAGAGGAGACCCAGTACTTC. This gives the protein CSVPAGEETQYF. The chain recombines TRBV29-1 with TRBJ2-5, with TRBD2 identical over 8 bases. The length of the CDR3 is 12 residues. Losses at the gene ends were 6 bases for V and 5 bases for J; bases not matched to a gene: 5. Germline V gives CDR1 SQVTM, CDR2 ANQGSEA.